The 12 T cell receptor beta chains reported below all come from one sample, sequenced in a study of T cells in Graves' hyperthyroidism and ophthalmopathy. RNA transcripts provided the source from which TCR beta CDR3 regions were amplified. A first-round RT-PCR of the TCR CDR3 used the HTBI primer set. TCRdb re-called the multiplex PCR reads through MiXCR, storing one row per CDR3 protein. The sample carries roughly 840,000 distinct CDR3 sequences, roughly 40% recorded once. Sequencing was carried out using blood. The source is a man between 18 and 35 years old with Graves' hyperthyroidism.

V and J are TRBV6-1 and TRBJ2-2, with D possibly matching TRBD2 (6 bases). The CDR3 length is 15 residues. Germline V gene lookup returns CDR1 MNHNS and CDR2 SASEGT. Trimming took off 7 bases at V and 3 bases at J, with 15 bases between the two ends. CDR3 nucleotides: TGTGCCAGCACCACCGGGAGCTTTGACACCGGGGAGCTGTTTTTT. The encoded protein is CASTTGSFDTGELFF.

This clonotype was seen repeatedly, ten times or more. The rearrangement joins TRBV20-1 to TRBJ2-7, with 7 bases identical to TRBD1. The CDR3 has 12 amino acids. The germline gives CDR1 DFQATT, CDR2 SNEGSKA (reference sequence). With V trimmed by 5 bases and J by 7 bases, 8 bases remained unmatched. The CDR3 here is CSAPGQVGEQYF. CDR3 coding DNA: TGCAGTGCTCCCGGACAGGTGGGGGAGCAGTACTTC.

In its sample, this clonotype was seen many times. The chain carries TRBV4-2 and TRBJ2-5, with D perhaps matching TRBD2 (5 bases). CDR1 and CDR2 from the germline V gene are LGHNA and YNFKEQ. The CDR3 loop spans 15 amino acids. V lost 0 bases to trimming and J lost 0 bases, with 8 bases between them. The chain's CDR3 is CASSQDEGDQETQYF. CDR3 coding DNA: TGTGCCAGCAGCCAAGATGAGGGAGACCAAGAGACCCAGTACTTC.

There are many counts of this clonotype. V is TRBV9 and J is TRBJ2-6; D unclear. The V gene's germline CDR1 is SGDLS and CDR2 YYNGEE. The CDR3 is made up of 15 amino acids. V was pared by 0 bases and J by 0 bases, with 4 bases between. The CDR3 nucleotides read TGTGCCAGCAGCGTAGACCTCTCTGGGGCCAACGTCCTGACTTTC. Translating it yields CASSVDLSGANVLTF.

This clonotype has a count of ten or more. The genes are TRBV19 and TRBJ2-2; D may be TRBD2 (6 bases). The V and J ends lost 6 bases and 6 bases respectively, with 11 bases between them. The CDR3 is 13 residues long. Germline CDR1 reads LNHDA; CDR2 reads SQIVND (reference sequence). CDR3 amino acids: CASSPREAGELFF. In DNA form, the CDR3 reads TGTGCCAGTAGCCCTAGGGAGGCCGGGGAGCTGTTTTTT.

There are many counts of this clonotype. This chain uses TRBV20-1 with TRBJ1-5; 7 bases agree with TRBD1. CDR1 DFQATT and CDR2 SNEGSKA come from the germline V gene (reference sequence). The CDR3 runs 14 residues. J was trimmed by 1 base and V by 6 bases; bases with no gene match: 6. CDR3 loop: CSAPGQASNQPQHF. CDR3 sequence (DNA): TGCAGTGCCCCTGGACAGGCAAGCAATCAGCCCCAGCATTTT.

The chain links TRBV29-1 to TRBJ1-2, with 8 bases aligning to TRBD1. The V and J ends lost 6 bases and 8 bases, in that order; junction bases with no gene match: 14. The CDR3 runs 14 residues. Germline V gene sequence: CDR1 SQVTM, CDR2 ANQGSEA. CDR3 DNA: TGCAGCGTATCAGGGGGCCCTAACTATGGCGGCTACACCTTC. This codes for CSVSGGPNYGGYTF.

This clonotype was detected many times. CDR3 loop: CASSSDSSYEQYF. The CDR3 DNA sequence: TGTGCCAGCAGCTCGGACAGCTCCTACGAGCAGTACTTC. The gene calls are TRBV7-9 and TRBJ2-7; tentative D call: TRBD1 (6 bases). The CDR3 runs 13 residues. Per germline, CDR1 SEHNR and CDR2 FQNEAQ (reference sequence). The V and J ends lost 4 bases and 0 bases respectively, with 7 bases between them.

This clonotype appeared a few times. The chain links TRBV2 to TRBJ2-5, with D perhaps given as TRBD1 or TRBD2 (5 bases each). This CDR3 spans 15 amino acids. Trimming shortened V by 6 bases and J by 1 base, and 15 bases separated the two germline ends. The germline CDR1 and CDR2 sequences are SNHLY and FYNNEI. CDR3 in DNA: TGTGCCAGCAGCTTAAGGGACGTAAGCCAAGAGACCCAGTACTTC. This sequence encodes CASSLRDVSQETQYF. The full variable domain, completed using reference TRBV2 and TRBJ2-5, is EPEVTQTPSHQVTQMGQEVILRCVPISNHLYFYWYRQILGQKVEFLVSFYNNEISEKSEIFDDQFSVERPDGSNFTLKIRSTKLEDSAMYFCASSLRDVSQETQYFGPGTRLLVL.

This clonotype was detected only once. The chain couples TRBV6-1 to TRBJ2-5; D not resolved. Germline V gene data show CDR1 as MNHNS and CDR2 as SASEGT. The V gene lost 2 bases and the J gene lost 5 bases, with 12 bases spanning the gap. The CDR3 loop spans 14 amino acids. CDR3 loop: CASSELDPGETQYF. CDR3 DNA sequence: TGTGCCAGCAGTGAACTAGACCCTGGGGAGACCCAGTACTTC.

The rearrangement joins TRBV25-1 to TRBJ1-2, with no clear D. This CDR3 has 12 amino acids. The germline V gene has CDR1 MGHDK and CDR2 SYGVNS. CDR3 region: CARDGGRYGYTF. CDR3 coding DNA: TGTGCTAGAGATGGCGGGAGGTATGGCTACACCTTC.

This clonotype was detected a few times. The chain combines TRBV5-1 with TRBJ1-1; 7 positions agree with TRBD1. CDR3 length: 15 amino acids. Looked up from germline, CDR1 is SGHRS and CDR2 is YFSETQ. The V and J ends lost 3 bases and 1 base, in that order; junction bases with no gene match: 6. CDR3 nucleotides: TGCGCCAGCAGCTGGGCCGGGACAGCGAACACTGAAGCTTTCTTT. It yields the protein CASSWAGTANTEAFF.